The rows below give T cell receptor beta chains drawn from one sample of a study of blood T cells in healthy people across ages. TCRdb reprocessed the 5' RACE reads with MiXCR, giving one entry per CDR3 protein. The table lists 1.4 million or so distinct CDR3 sequences, approximately 43% of them singletons. Sequenced: blood. The source is a woman under 30 in good health. CDR3s include the opening cysteine and the closing phenylalanine or tryptophan. The D gene is left open where the match is weak. Size values are once, few and many counts, or a class for expanded clones, and some rows have none.

j_call	v_call	cdr3_length	d_call	clone_size	cdr3_nt	cdr3_aa
TRBJ2-1	TRBV27	13	-	few	TGTGCCAGCAGGAGACTATTGTACAATGAGCAGTTCTTC	CASRRLLYNEQFF
TRBJ2-5	TRBV6-5	12	TRBD1	few	TGTGCCAGCAGTCAGACAGGGGTCTCTCAGTACTTC	CASSQTGVSQYF
TRBJ1-1	TRBV5-8	14	-	once	TGTGCCAGCAGCTTGCGCAGGGTATCTATGGGCGCTTTCTTT	CASSLRRVSMGAFF
TRBJ2-3	TRBV6-2/TRBV6-3	15	TRBD2	-	TGTGCCAGCAGTTCCGCAGCGGGGGGCTCGGATACGCAGTATTTT	CASSSAAGGSDTQYF
TRBJ1-2	TRBV20-1	13	TRBD1	few	TGCAGTGCGGCCCGCGAGGGGGCGCGTGGCTACACCTTC	CSAAREGARGYTF
TRBJ1-4	TRBV4-3	14	-	few	TGCGCCAGCAGCCAGGACACTAGGGACGAAAAACTGTTTTTT	CASSQDTRDEKLFF
TRBJ2-7	TRBV10-3	14	TRBD2	few	TGTGCCATCAGTGGACTAGCGGCCTCCTACGAGCAGTACTTC	CAISGLAASYEQYF
TRBJ1-3	TRBV7-9	15	-	-	TGTGCCAGCAGCCTCGCAGAAATCTCTGGAAACACCATATATTTT	CASSLAEISGNTIYF
TRBJ2-3	TRBV20-1	16	-	once	TGCAGTGCTAGCGAGGAGGGAGCCCTCCCACAAGATACGCAGTATTTT	CSASEEGALPQDTQYF
TRBJ1-4	TRBV7-2	13	-	few	TGTGCCAGCAGCTTAGCGCAGCGTGAAAAACTGTTTTTT	CASSLAQREKLFF
TRBJ2-1	TRBV4-1	13	-	many	TGCGCCAGCAGCCAAGAGGCGCGGAATGAGCAGTTCTTC	CASSQEARNEQFF
TRBJ1-4	TRBV7-9	15	-	-	TGTGCCAGCAGCTCCGTCGCCGGGGCAAATGAAAAACTGTTTTTT	CASSSVAGANEKLFF
TRBJ2-3	TRBV9	13	-	few	TGTGCCAGCAGCCCAAACAACCTAGATACGCAGTATTTT	CASSPNNLDTQYF
TRBJ2-1	TRBV11-2	16	TRBD2	-	TGTGCCAGCAGCTTTCCGACGGGGGGGCCCTACAATGAGCAGTTCTTC	CASSFPTGGPYNEQFF
TRBJ1-2	TRBV20-1	13	-	few	TGCAGTGCTACTCAACAGCCTAACTATGGCTACACCTTC	CSATQQPNYGYTF
TRBJ2-2	TRBV20-1	15	-	-	TGCAGTGCCCCACGTAGCGCACACGGGACCGGGGAGCTGTTTTTT	CSAPRSAHGTGELFF
TRBJ1-1	TRBV25-1	15	TRBD1	-	TGTGCCAGCAGTGCCCTAGGACAGGCGATCACTGAAGCTTTCTTT	CASSALGQAITEAFF
TRBJ1-3	TRBV5-6	15	-	-	TGTGCCAGCAGCTCCCCTGACACCTCTGGAAACACCATATATTTT	CASSSPDTSGNTIYF
TRBJ1-4	TRBV4-1	16	-	-	TGCGCCAGCAGCCAAGTCCCAAAGGGGCGAAATGAAAAACTGTTTTTT	CASSQVPKGRNEKLFF
TRBJ2-5	TRBV10-3	12	TRBD2	-	TGTGCCATCAACGGCCGCGGGGGTGAGCAGTACTTC	CAINGRGGEQYF
TRBJ2-1	TRBV9	15	-	-	TGTGCCAGCAGCGTCGCCCAGCTAACCTACAATGAGCAGTTCTTC	CASSVAQLTYNEQFF
TRBJ2-5	TRBV20-1	13	TRBD1	few	TGCAGTGCCAGTTCGGGACAGCAAGAGACCCAGTACTTC	CSASSGQQETQYF
TRBJ1-2	TRBV5-4	15	TRBD1	-	TGTGCCAGCAGCGGATACAGGGGGATCAACTATGGCTACACCTTC	CASSGYRGINYGYTF
TRBJ2-2	TRBV10-1	18	-	-	TGCGCCAGCAGTGACCGATGGGCCAGGGGAAAATATGCCGGGGAGCTGTTTTTT	CASSDRWARGKYAGELFF
TRBJ2-7	TRBV6-5	15	-	-	TGTGCCAGCAAGTTCCTCCTGGCGAAAACGAGTGAGCAGTACTTC	CASKFLLAKTSEQYF
TRBJ2-7	TRBV5-1	14	-	-	TGCGCCAGCAGCAACCGGGCCTCTACTTACGAGCAGTACTTC	CASSNRASTYEQYF
TRBJ2-7	TRBV4-3	15	-	few	TGCGCCAGCAGCCAAGAGGGAGCAGGCGTATACGAGCAGTACTTC	CASSQEGAGVYEQYF
TRBJ2-7	TRBV7-6	15	TRBD1	few	TGTGCCAGCAGCCCCGAAAGACAGGGGGATTACGAGCAGTACTTC	CASSPERQGDYEQYF
TRBJ2-3	TRBV29-1	14	TRBD1	few	TGCAGCGTTGACCCGGGACAGAGCACAGATACGCAGTATTTT	CSVDPGQSTDTQYF
TRBJ2-2	TRBV7-6	12	-	-	TGTGCCAGCAATCCGATCACCGGGGAGCTGTTTTTT	CASNPITGELFF
TRBJ2-2	TRBV14	15	-	once	TGTGCCAGCAGCCCGCAGGCCGGGCCCACCGGGGAGCTGTTTTTT	CASSPQAGPTGELFF
TRBJ1-6	TRBV7-9	11	-	many	TGTGCCAGCAGCTTTGGATCACCCCTCCACTTT	CASSFGSPLHF
TRBJ1-1	TRBV4-3	18	TRBD1	-	TGCGCCAGCAGCCGTCGACAGGGCGGTCTAATGTGGAACACTGAAGCTTTCTTT	CASSRRQGGLMWNTEAFF